This T cell receptor (beta chain) is drawn from a study of technical replicates of blood from a handful of donors. Trimming cost V 9 bases and J 1 base, with 24 bases left between them. This CDR3 region has 18 residues. In germline, CDR1 is LNHDA, CDR2 SQIVND (reference sequence). TCRdb's copy holds only in-frame clones and misses some; the assay was immunoSEQ multiplex PCR. Among tens of thousands of clones, 95% to 97% were seen once, and the ten largest hold about 0.2%. This clonotype was obtained from a human donor in good health. This chain uses TRBV19 with TRBJ2-2, with D possibly being TRBD1 (5 bases). The sample comprised T cells isolated from PBMCs. CDR3 in DNA: TGTGCCAGCCTAGGTTCTTGGGGCCTGGGTAAGAACACCGGGGAGCTGTTTTTT. Its protein product is CASLGSWGLGKNTGELFF.